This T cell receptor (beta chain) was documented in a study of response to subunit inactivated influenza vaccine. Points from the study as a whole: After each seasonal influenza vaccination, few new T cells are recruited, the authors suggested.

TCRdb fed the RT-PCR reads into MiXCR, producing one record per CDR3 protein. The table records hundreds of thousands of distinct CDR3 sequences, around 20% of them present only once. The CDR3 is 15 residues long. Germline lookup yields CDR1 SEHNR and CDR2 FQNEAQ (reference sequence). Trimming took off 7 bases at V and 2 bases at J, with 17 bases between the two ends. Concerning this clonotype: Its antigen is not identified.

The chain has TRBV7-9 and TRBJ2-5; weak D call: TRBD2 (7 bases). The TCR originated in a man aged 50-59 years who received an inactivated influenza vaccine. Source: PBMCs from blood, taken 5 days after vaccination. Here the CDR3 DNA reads TGTGCCAGCATGCTTAGGGGGGGGCGGCAAGAGACCCAGTACTTC. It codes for CASMLRGGRQETQYF.